Sequencing of this T cell receptor (beta chain) was carried out in a study of human T cells and chemical hapten exposure. Study at large: How much TCR each sample yielded varied, mostly because pooled library volumes differed slightly.

TCRdb independently ran MiXCR on the RACE reads; one entry per CDR3 protein. The table includes 350,000 or so distinct CDR3 sequences, approximately 6.3% detected once. Germline CDR1 LGHNA, CDR2 YSLEER. CDR3 length: 16 residues. Germline trimming cut 4 bases from V and 3 bases from J; bases unmatched to any gene: 7. The sample's time point: patch test 1, 2 weeks after DPC sensitization. Treatment meaning: therapeutic diphenylcyclopropenone sensitization with weekly scalp DPC. Material: whole blood, obtained in connection with sensitization to the hapten diphenylcyclopropenone (DPC). This receptor was identified in a woman in her late teens or twenties with alopecia areata. Some clones in this sample may be carry-over from other donors' samples. V gene TRBV4-3 combines with J gene TRBJ2-3; 10 nucleotides align to TRBD2. The CDR3 sequence is CASSRRPGLATDTQYF. CDR3 coding DNA: TGCGCCAGCAGCCGTAGACCGGGACTAGCGACAGATACGCAGTATTTT.